This record concerns one T cell receptor beta chain sequence. This entry is derived from a study of T cell responses to AZD1222 COVID-19 vaccine. Looked up from germline, CDR1 is MNHEY and CDR2 is SMNVEV (reference sequence). Trimming stripped 5 bases from V and 1 base from J, with 14 bases between. The CDR3 has 15 residues. Produced via immunoSEQ multiplex PCR; TCRdb's table is partial and in-frame only. The data hold approximately 210,000 clones, with roughly 94% observed a single time. The chain links TRBV27 to TRBJ2-5, with D possibly TRBD1 on 5 matching bases. The sequencing here drew on peripheral blood, taken 28 days after the second dose of the MenACWY control vaccine. The TCR was taken from an adult who received the MenACWY meningococcal vaccine as a control. CDR3 sequence reads: CASSARVGVQETQYF. The CDR3 DNA is TGTGCCAGCAGTGCCAGGGTAGGGGTCCAAGAGACCCAGTACTTC.